The 29 T cell receptor beta chains given below trace back to one sample, sequenced in a study of identical twins. TCRdb re-derived calls from the 5' RACE reads in MiXCR, one entry per CDR3 protein. The table lists 500,000 to 650,000 distinct CDR3 sequences, 7.1% of them singletons. The sample was also reused in another study, on yellow fever vaccine responses in identical twins.

Sequenced sample: PBMCs. Receptors were obtained from a young woman in good health.

This clonotype has at least ten counts. V gene TRBV12-3 or TRBV12-4 combines with J gene TRBJ2-5, with TRBD2 matching over 8 bases. Trimming at V came to 6 bases and at J to 4 bases, leaving 1 base not matched to a gene. CDR3 size: 12 residues. The CDR3 here is CASRAGGETQYF. CDR3 coding DNA: TGTGCCAGCAGGGCGGGGGGAGAGACCCAGTACTTC.

Ten or more counts support this clonotype. J is TRBJ1-1 and V is TRBV5-1; a weak D match, TRBD1 (6 bases). The germline V gene encodes CDR1 SGHRS and CDR2 YFSETQ. There are 17 residues in the CDR3. V lost 1 base and J lost 2, with 18 bases in between. The CDR3 spells CASSLSQSWTANTEAFF. The CDR3 nucleotides are TGCGCCAGCAGCTTGTCTCAGAGTTGGACAGCTAACACTGAAGCTTTCTTT.

This clonotype has more than one count but fewer than ten. The gene calls are TRBV24-1 and TRBJ2-3; no clear D. Trimming cost V 8 bases and J 2 bases, with 13 bases left between them. The CDR3 spans 14 residues. The germline V gene encodes CDR1 KGHDR and CDR2 SFDVKD. DNA of the CDR3: TGTGCCACCAATGCAGGAGAGATCACAGATACGCAGTATTTT. It is translated as CATNAGEITDTQYF.

This clonotype has only a few counts. This chain joins TRBV2 and TRBJ1-2; D is ambiguous. The ends were cut back, 4 bases at V and 3 bases at J, with 12 bases in the middle. Germline V lookup: CDR1 SNHLY, CDR2 FYNNEI. This CDR3 contains 14 residues. Here the CDR3 reads CASSGGQMYYGYTF. CDR3 bases: TGTGCCAGCAGTGGTGGCCAAATGTACTATGGCTACACCTTC.

This clonotype was seen many times. The chain employs TRBV29-1 and TRBJ2-1; TRBD1 is a possible D gene (6 bases). CDR3 length equals 12 residues. The V end was cut by 6 bases, the J end by 3 bases, with 9 bases between. Germline V gene lookup returns CDR1 SQVTM and CDR2 ANQGSEA. In DNA, the CDR3 is TGCAGCGTCCAGGGGCGCTACAATGAGCAGTTCTTC. Residues: CSVQGRYNEQFF.

This clonotype was detected ten times or more. The chain couples TRBV5-1 to TRBJ2-5, with 11 bases lining up with TRBD1. After removal of 2 bases from V and 5 bases from J, the junction contained 8 bases not matched to a gene. This CDR3 is 16 amino acids long. CDR1 is SGHRS, CDR2 YFSETQ, per germline. The DNA for the CDR3 is TGCGCCAGCAGCTTAGGACAGGGGGCCGGTAGTGAGACCCAGTACTTC. Translated: CASSLGQGAGSETQYF.

This clonotype has a handful of counts. This chain connects TRBV20-1 to TRBJ1-2, with TRBD1 identical over 10 bases. With 5 bases clipped from V and 0 bases from J, the junction kept 3 bases outside the gene matches. CDR1 and CDR2 from the germline V gene are DFQATT and SNEGSKA (reference sequence). CDR3 length: 14 residues. The CDR3 sequence: CSAGQGVANYGYTF. The CDR3 DNA reads as TGCAGTGCTGGACAGGGGGTGGCTAACTATGGCTACACCTTC.

Many counts were recorded for this clonotype. The chain combines TRBV29-1 with TRBJ1-1, with D tentatively TRBD1 (5 bases). Germline CDR1 reads SQVTM; CDR2 reads ANQGSEA. The V end was cut by 6 bases, the J end by 5 bases, with 13 bases between. The CDR3 consists of 12 residues. The CDR3, as DNA: TGCAGCGTGGCGCAGGGCGGGACTGAAGCTTTCTTT. Amino acid sequence: CSVAQGGTEAFF.

This clonotype was seen a few times. This rearrangement joins TRBV24-1 to TRBJ2-3; maybe TRBD2 (6 bases). Germline CDR1 KGHDR, CDR2 SFDVKD. The CDR3 is made up of 13 amino acids. V lost 4 bases and J 8 bases, leaving 12 bases between the germline ends. CDR3 DNA sequence: TGTGCCACCAGTGACCCGGGACTTCTTACGCAGTATTTT. This codes for CATSDPGLLTQYF.

This clonotype has more than one count but fewer than ten. The chain couples TRBV6-1 to TRBJ2-2; no definite D call. CDR1 and CDR2 from the germline V gene are MNHNS and SASEGT. V was pared by 8 bases and J by 7 bases, with 11 bases between. This CDR3 region has 12 residues. CDR3 in DNA: TGTGCCAGCCAACTTCAGTTCGGGGAGCTGTTTTTT. Protein: CASQLQFGELFF.

This clonotype was picked up many times. The chain couples TRBV18 to TRBJ2-5, with TRBD1 matching 9 bases. With 2 bases clipped from V and 4 bases from J, the junction kept 5 bases outside the gene matches. The germline V gene encodes CDR1 KGHSH and CDR2 LQKENI. This CDR3 comprises 15 residues. For the CDR3, the DNA is TGTGCCAGCTCACCATCCACAGGGGGCGGAGAGACCCAGTACTTC. It codes for CASSPSTGGGETQYF.

The V and J genes are TRBV7-9 and TRBJ2-1; tentative D call: TRBD2 (5 bases). Per germline, CDR1 SEHNR and CDR2 FQNEAQ (reference sequence). The V end lost 4 bases, the J end lost 0 bases, and 13 bases lay between the germline ends. This CDR3 has 16 residues. CDR3 in amino acids: CASSSPLGSSYNEQFF. The CDR3 DNA reads as TGTGCCAGCAGCTCCCCCCTAGGGAGCTCCTACAATGAGCAGTTCTTC.

This clonotype turned up a few times. The rearrangement uses TRBV24-1 and TRBJ2-3, with D uncertain. This CDR3 has 17 residues. Trimming stripped 2 bases from V and 1 base from J, with 15 bases between. Per the germline V gene, CDR1 is KGHDR and CDR2 is SFDVKD. The CDR3 DNA sequence: TGTGCCACCAGTGATTCGATTCTGGCTTTCGGCACAGATACGCAGTATTTT. Amino acids: CATSDSILAFGTDTQYF.

This clonotype was seen many times. The rearrangement joins TRBV3-1 to TRBJ2-2; D is possibly TRBD1 (5 bases). V was trimmed by 0 bases and J by 5 bases, leaving 10 bases between them. CDR1 is LGHDT, CDR2 YNNKEL, per germline (reference sequence). The CDR3 is 15 residues long. In nucleotides, the CDR3 is TGTGCCAGCAGCCAAGATTACCCAGGGACCGGGGAGCTGTTTTTT. Protein product: CASSQDYPGTGELFF. Full variable domain (missing parts from reference TRBV3-1 and TRBJ2-2): DTAVSQTPKYLVTQMGNDKSIKCEQNLGHDTMYWYKQDSKKFLKIMFSYNNKELIINETVPNRFSPKSPDKAHLNLHINSLELGDSAVYFCASSQDYPGTGELFFGEGSRLTVL.

This clonotype was seen a handful of times. This chain links TRBV2 with TRBJ2-5; no clear D gene. Trimming removed 6 bases at V and 10 bases at J, with 9 bases between. The CDR3 runs 10 residues. The germline CDR1 and CDR2 sequences are SNHLY and FYNNEI. The CDR3 loop reads CASRGKNQYF. The CDR3 nucleotides read TGTGCCAGCAGGGGGAAGAACCAGTACTTC.

This clonotype was picked up a small number of times. The chain employs TRBV3-1 and TRBJ1-1; D is possibly TRBD1 (5 bases). V was trimmed by 4 bases and J by 5 bases, leaving 14 bases between them. CDR1 is LGHDT, CDR2 YNNKEL, per germline (reference sequence). The CDR3 is made up of 14 amino acids. In DNA, the CDR3 is TGTGCCAGCAGCCCTCAAAGAAAGGGGACTGAAGCTTTCTTT. Amino acids: CASSPQRKGTEAFF. The full variable domain, in which reference TRBV3-1 and TRBJ1-1 provide the parts outside the CDR3, is DTAVSQTPKYLVTQMGNDKSIKCEQNLGHDTMYWYKQDSKKFLKIMFSYNNKELIINETVPNRFSPKSPDKAHLNLHINSLELGDSAVYFCASSPQRKGTEAFFGQGTRLTVV.

The genes are TRBV29-1 and TRBJ2-1; D ambiguous. Trimming cost V 1 base and J 3 bases, with 13 bases left between them. The CDR3 is 15 amino acids. CDR1 is SQVTM and CDR2 is ANQGSEA in the germline V gene. The CDR3 protein is CSVEGVGTDYNEQFF. DNA for the CDR3: TGCAGCGTTGAAGGGGTCGGTACTGACTACAATGAGCAGTTCTTC.

This chain joins TRBV7-6 and TRBJ2-5; 13 bases map to TRBD2. V dropped 5 bases and J dropped 2; count of bases not matched to a gene: 2. The CDR3 extends over 15 amino acids. CDR1 and CDR2 from the germline V gene are SGHVS and FNYEAQ. The DNA of the CDR3 is TGTGCCAGCAGCAAACTAGCGGGAGGGCAAGAGACCCAGTACTTC. This gives the protein CASSKLAGGQETQYF.

This clonotype came up many times. The V call is TRBV4-2, the J call TRBJ2-3, with TRBD2 identical over 7 bases. Germline CDR1 reads LGHNA; CDR2 reads YNFKEQ. The CDR3 covers 16 residues. V gave up 0 bases and J gave up 4 bases; unmatched junction bases: 7. CDR3 DNA: TGTGCCAGCAGCCAAGATCGCGGGGGTGGCGCAGATACGCAGTATTTT. Translating gives CASSQDRGGGADTQYF.

This clonotype appeared many times. V gene TRBV12-3 or TRBV12-4 combines with J gene TRBJ1-5; D unresolved. The CDR3 length is 12 residues. The germline V and J ends were trimmed by 7 bases and 3 bases, with 7 bases remaining between them. The CDR3 DNA sequence: TGTGCCAGCACCCGATACAATCAGCCCCAGCATTTT. As protein: CASTRYNQPQHF.

This clonotype was seen many times. The chain joins TRBV12-3 or TRBV12-4 to TRBJ2-1; TRBD1 might be the D (5 bases). There are 16 residues in the CDR3. Trimming removed 5 bases at V and 0 bases at J, with 14 bases between. Written as DNA, the CDR3 is TGTGCCAGCAGTCTCCGGACAAGGAGCTCCTACAATGAGCAGTTCTTC. Translation: CASSLRTRSSYNEQFF.

This clonotype was detected only a few times. The chain joins TRBV20-1 to TRBJ2-7; D is perhaps TRBD2 (5 bases). The CDR3 extends over 12 amino acids. V was pared by 1 base and J by 4 bases, with 8 bases between. Germline V gene sequence: CDR1 DFQATT, CDR2 SNEGSKA (reference sequence). DNA of the CDR3: TGCAGTGCTAGAGTATCGGGGTACGAGCAGTACGTC. Encoded protein: CSARVSGYEQYV.

This clonotype was seen a handful of times. The genes are TRBV14 and TRBJ2-1, with 8 bases matching TRBD2. The CDR3 extends over 16 amino acids. V gave up 4 bases and J gave up 8 bases; unmatched junction bases: 13. Germline values: CDR1 SGHDN, CDR2 FVKESK. The CDR3 sequence is CASSPLGSGKIHEQFF. The CDR3 bases are TGTGCCAGCAGCCCTTTGGGTAGCGGGAAAATCCATGAGCAGTTCTTC.

This clonotype was seen many times. V gene TRBV10-2 combines with J gene TRBJ2-1, with 7 bases matching TRBD2. The trim removed 6 bases at V and 6 bases at J, leaving 8 bases unmatched. This CDR3 region has 14 residues. Looked up from germline, CDR1 is WSHSY and CDR2 is SAAADI. CDR3 in DNA: TGCGCCAGCAGCGTGACTAGCCGGGTCAATGAGCAGTTCTTC. This encodes CASSVTSRVNEQFF.

The J gene is TRBJ1-1, the V gene TRBV5-1, with D possibly TRBD1 on 5 matching bases. The germline V and J ends were trimmed by 5 bases and 0 bases, with 11 bases remaining between them. The CDR3 consists of 14 residues. Looked up from germline, CDR1 is SGHRS and CDR2 is YFSETQ. The CDR3 coding sequence is TGCGCCAGCAGGTATGACAGAATGAACACTGAAGCTTTCTTT. This translates into CASRYDRMNTEAFF. The full variable domain, with the rest looked up from reference TRBV5-1 and TRBJ1-1, is KAGVTQTPRYLIKTRGQQVTLSCSPISGHRSVSWYQQTPGQGLQFLFEYFSETQRNKGNFPGRFSGRQFSNSRSEMNVSTLELGDSALYLCASRYDRMNTEAFFGQGTRLTVV.

The chain combines TRBV20-1 with TRBJ2-2; 7 nucleotides line up with TRBD1. Germline loops: CDR1 DFQATT, CDR2 SNEGSKA (reference sequence). With V trimmed by 0 bases and J by 5 bases, 9 bases remained unmatched. CDR3 size: 16 residues. The CDR3 DNA is TGCAGTGCTAGAGAACTACAGGGGAAGGGAACCGGGGAGCTGTTTTTT. Its protein product is CSARELQGKGTGELFF.

This clonotype has just a few counts. V gene TRBV5-1 combines with J gene TRBJ1-4; 12 nucleotides match TRBD1. The CDR3 totals 16 residues. V lost 5 bases, J lost 3 bases, and 5 bases stayed unmatched. The germline CDR1 and CDR2 sequences are SGHRS and YFSETQ. The chain's CDR3 is CASRGQGAGANEKLFF. The CDR3 DNA is TGCGCCAGCAGGGGACAGGGGGCTGGTGCTAATGAAAAACTGTTTTTT.

This clonotype was found a few times. V gene TRBV9 combines with J gene TRBJ2-1, with 8 bases identical to TRBD2. CDR1 and CDR2 from the germline V gene are SGDLS and YYNGEE. The CDR3 is made up of 15 amino acids. J lost 5 bases, V lost 2 bases, and 6 bases had no gene match. The CDR3: CASSVRRGGHNEQFF. Written as DNA, the CDR3 is TGTGCCAGCAGCGTTCGTCGGGGGGGTCACAATGAGCAGTTCTTC.

This clonotype was seen more than once but under ten times. The V call is TRBV7-2, the J call TRBJ2-1, with 7 bases fitting TRBD2. The germline V gene has CDR1 SGHTA and CDR2 FQGNSA. The CDR3 is 15 amino acids. With V trimmed by 4 bases and J by 4 bases, 7 bases remained unmatched. The DNA for the CDR3 is TGTGCCAGCAGCTGGACTAGTAATGGGTACAATGAGCAGTTCTTC. This gives the protein CASSWTSNGYNEQFF.